The 9 T cell receptor beta chains reported below all come from one sample, sequenced in a study of tumor-infiltrating lymphocytes in primary liver carcinoma. Unsorted bulk tissue (roughly 17-33 mg) underwent RNA and DNA co-extraction. A constant-region primer served to make TCR beta cDNA from approximately 490 ng total RNA. Employing slightly modified ARM-PCR, three nested multiplex PCR rounds were run, and these gave rise to the TCR beta libraries. The first two PCR rounds, roughly 11 cycles each, used TRBV1-TRBV30 forward primers and a C-beta reverse primer. TCRdb re-analysed the multiplex PCR reads in MiXCR, keeping a single row per CDR3 protein. The sample holds around 70,000 distinct CDR3 sequences, 60% to 75% seen once. Sequenced material: liver tumor tissue from sampling region 4. Subset indicated: tumor region T4, right-lateral pole. The receptors here all came from a man in his forties with primary liver carcinoma and hepatitis B virus infection.

The chain uses TRBV28 and TRBJ2-5; 8 bases are shared with TRBD1. This CDR3 region has 13 residues. The ends lost 8 bases at V and 5 bases at J; junction bases unmatched: 7. Germline CDR1 reads MDHEN; CDR2 reads SYDVKM. In DNA, the CDR3 is TGTGCCAGCGGATTGACAGGGGATGAGACCCAGTACTTC. It translates to CASGLTGDETQYF.

To note about this clonotype: One junction end does not reproduce the germline sequence, and a read error may be involved. V is TRBV4-1 and J is TRBJ2-3; D may match TRBD1 or TRBD2 (6 bases each). Germline V lookup: CDR1 MGHRA, CDR2 YSYEKL. This CDR3 has 15 residues. CDR3 protein: CASSPPGGRTDAQYF. CDR3 nucleotide sequence: TGCGCCAGCAGCCCCCCTGGGGGGCGCACAGATGCGCAGTATTTT.

This clonotype has only a few counts. V is TRBV11-2 and J is TRBJ2-3, with 7 nucleotides matching TRBD2. The CDR3 has 15 residues. In germline, CDR1 is SGHAT, CDR2 FQNNGV. V dropped 11 bases and J dropped 3; count of bases not matched to a gene: 14. The CDR3 sequence: CAGNLLAFSTDTQYF. The DNA of the CDR3 is TGTGCCGGCAACTTACTAGCGTTTAGTACAGATACGCAGTATTTT.

The V call is TRBV19, the J call TRBJ2-5; 10 positions match TRBD2. The CDR3 is 17 residues long. CDR1 and CDR2 from the germline V gene are LNHDA and SQIVND (reference sequence). With 5 bases clipped from V and 2 bases from J, the junction kept 11 bases outside the gene matches. The CDR3 DNA reads TGTGCCAGTAGTCCTAGCGGGAGAGTGATCGGGCAAGAGACCCAGTACTTC. Translated, it gives CASSPSGRVIGQETQYF.

Notes on this clonotype: At one boundary the junction diverges from the germline segment, which might be a read error. CDR3 region: CANSPADRDYEYTF. CDR3 nucleotide sequence: TGTGCCAACAGCCCAGCCGACAGGGACTATGAGTACACCTTC. The chain uses TRBV11-2 and TRBJ1-2, with 7 bases that match TRBD1. CDR3 length: 14 residues. Germline V gene data show CDR1 as SGHAT and CDR2 as FQNNGV.

With respect to this clonotype: This may arise from a read error, as a much more abundant clone is one base away. The gene calls are TRBV7-8 and TRBJ2-7; 8 positions match TRBD2. Germline V gene sequence: CDR1 SGHVS, CDR2 FQNEAQ. The CDR3 totals 16 residues. The CDR3 loop reads CTSSLATGREVHEQYF. In DNA, the CDR3 is TGTACCAGCAGCTTAGCGACTGGGCGGGAGGTCCACGAGCAGTACTTC.

Remarks on this clonotype: This CDR3 fails to terminate in the conserved phenylalanine or tryptophan, so it likely reflects a read error. The chain employs TRBV11-2 and TRBJ2-7, with 15 bases identical to TRBD2. The CDR3 is 18 amino acids. Germline V gene data show CDR1 as SGHAT and CDR2 as FQNNGV. CDR3 bases: TGTGGCAGCAGCTTATCCCTTGGACTAGCGGGAGGGGGGTACGAGCAGTACTCC. Its protein is CGSSLSLGLAGGGYEQYS.

The chain recombines TRBV29-1 with TRBJ2-7; D assignment may be TRBD1 or TRBD2 (5 bases each). This CDR3 region has 13 residues. CDR1 is SQVTM, CDR2 ANQGSEA, per germline. The ends were cut back, 7 bases at V and 5 bases at J, with 18 bases in the middle. CDR3 DNA: TGCAGCGCCGAGGGGCCGGGGCCCCACGAGCAGTACTTC. Translation: CSAEGPGPHEQYF.

A note on this clonotype: A clone one base away is much larger, so this may be a read error. This sequence joins TRBV28 and TRBJ1-2; 8 bases line up with TRBD1. The trim removed 4 bases at V and 3 bases at J, leaving 7 bases unmatched. The CDR3 spans 15 residues. The germline V gene encodes CDR1 MDHEN and CDR2 SYDVKM. The chain's CDR3 is CASSSAGGTDYGYTF. The CDR3 coding sequence is TGTGCCAGCAGTTCCGCAGGGGGCACGGACTATGGCTACACCTTC.